This T cell receptor beta chain is drawn from a study of regulatory T cells in long-lasting Graves disease. Both iRepertoire HTBI primers and Arm-PCR of CDR3 regions were used to build the TCR beta libraries. TCRdb analysed the multiplex PCR reads with MiXCR anew, one entry per CDR3 protein. The table has 650,000 to 850,000 distinct CDR3 sequences, 30% seen once. The sample's time point: persistent/refractory GD, antithyroid drugs over 5 years with positive TRAb. RNA from PBMCs was the source of the TCR library. Germline CDR1 and CDR2: SGDLS and YYNGEE. This CDR3 is 14 amino acids long. Trimming cost V 4 bases and J 7 bases, with 17 bases left between them.

This sequence joins TRBV9 and TRBJ1-2; the D gene is possibly TRBD1 (6 bases). The TCR was taken from a female donor with Graves disease. The sequencing here drew on peripheral blood mononuclear cells (PBMCs), taken when the disease was refractory, from a patient treated with antithyroid drugs. CDR3 in amino acids: CASSQDIGGGGYTF. DNA for the CDR3: TGTGCCAGCAGCCAAGATATCGGGGGCGGTGGCTACACCTTC.